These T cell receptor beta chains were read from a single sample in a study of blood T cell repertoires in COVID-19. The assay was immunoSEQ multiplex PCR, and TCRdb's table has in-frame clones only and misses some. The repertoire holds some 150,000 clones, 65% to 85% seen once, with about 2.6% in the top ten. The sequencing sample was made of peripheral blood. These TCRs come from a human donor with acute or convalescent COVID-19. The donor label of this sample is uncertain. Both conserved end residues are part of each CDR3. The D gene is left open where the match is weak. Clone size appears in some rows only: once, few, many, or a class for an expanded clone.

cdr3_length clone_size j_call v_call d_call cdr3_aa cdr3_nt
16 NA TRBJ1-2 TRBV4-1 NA CASSQVATVVNYGYTF TGCGCCAGCAGCCAAGTCGCGACAGTAGTTAACTATGGCTACACCTTC
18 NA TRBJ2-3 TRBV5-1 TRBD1 CASSQIPTRGRGRDTQYF TGCGCCAGCAGCCAAATTCCAACCAGGGGGCGCGGGCGGGATACGCAGTATTTT
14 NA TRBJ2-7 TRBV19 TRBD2 CASSLGLAAYEQYF TGTGCCAGTAGTCTCGGACTAGCAGCCTACGAGCAGTACTTC
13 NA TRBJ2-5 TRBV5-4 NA CASSLAPPETQYF TGTGCCAGCAGCTTGGCTCCCCCAGAGACCCAGTACTTC
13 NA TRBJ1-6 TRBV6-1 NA CASSSGWDSPLHF TGTGCCAGCAGTTCCGGGTGGGATTCACCCCTCCACTTT
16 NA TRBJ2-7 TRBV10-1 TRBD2 CASSEGTSGGYLEQYF TGCGCCAGCAGTGAGGGGACTAGCGGCGGGTACCTCGAGCAGTACTTC
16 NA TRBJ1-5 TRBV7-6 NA CASSLGERSSNQPQHF TGTGCCAGCAGCTTAGGGGAGCGGTCTAGCAATCAGCCCCAGCATTTT
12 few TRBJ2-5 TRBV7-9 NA CASTSRQETQYF TGTGCCAGCACCTCCCGCCAAGAGACCCAGTACTTC
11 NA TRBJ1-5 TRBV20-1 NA CSAARQQPQHF TGCAGTGCCGCCAGACAGCAGCCCCAGCATTTT
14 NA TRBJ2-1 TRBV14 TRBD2 CASSQLLAGESQFF TGTGCCAGCAGCCAGCTACTAGCGGGAGAATCACAGTTCTTC
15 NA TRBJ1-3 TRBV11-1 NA CASSPSQSSGNTIYF TGTGCCAGCAGCCCATCGCAGTCCTCTGGAAACACCATATATTTT
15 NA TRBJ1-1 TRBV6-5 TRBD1 CASRGQGAGDTEAFF TGTGCCAGCAGAGGACAGGGGGCCGGGGACACTGAAGCTTTCTTT
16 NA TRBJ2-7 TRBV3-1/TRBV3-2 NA CASSQLHSGASYEQYF TGTGCCAGCAGCCAACTCCATAGCGGAGCCTCCTACGAGCAGTACTTC
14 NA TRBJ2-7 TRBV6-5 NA CASSRGTDSYEQYF TGTGCCAGCAGCCGCGGGACGGATTCCTACGAGCAGTACTTC
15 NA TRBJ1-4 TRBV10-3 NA CAISTGGATNEKLFF TGTGCCATCTCAACCGGCGGGGCAACTAATGAAAAACTGTTTTTT
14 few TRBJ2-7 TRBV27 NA CASSPVPTTYEQYF TGTGCCAGCAGTCCGGTGCCCACTACCTACGAGCAGTACTTC
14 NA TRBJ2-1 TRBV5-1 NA CASSTPGLHNEQFF TGCGCCAGCAGCACCCCGGGACTCCACAATGAGCAGTTCTTC
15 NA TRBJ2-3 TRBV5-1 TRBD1 CASSQGQGATDTQYF TGCGCCAGCAGCCAGGGACAGGGGGCAACAGATACGCAGTATTTT
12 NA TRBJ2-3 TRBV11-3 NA CASSLGGDTQYF TGTGCCAGCAGCTTGGGGGGAGATACGCAGTATTTT
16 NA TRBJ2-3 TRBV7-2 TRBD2 CASSLEAGGPGDTQYF TGTGCCAGCAGCTTAGAGGCGGGAGGGCCGGGAGATACGCAGTATTTT
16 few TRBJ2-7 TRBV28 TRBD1 CASSLLPGTGRTEQYF TGTGCCAGCAGTTTATTACCAGGGACAGGGCGCACCGAGCAGTACTTC
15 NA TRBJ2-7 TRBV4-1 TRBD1 CATSDGGQGLPLQYF TGCGCCACCAGCGACGGGGGACAGGGGCTCCCTTTGCAGTACTTC